The clone carrying this T cell receptor beta chain was recorded at least ten times. CDR3 length equals 14 residues. V shed 5 bases and J 6 bases; nucleotides not matched to a gene: 8. Germline-derived CDR1 and CDR2 are SEHNR and FQNEAQ (reference sequence). This sample stems from a study of T cell repertoires in cytomegalovirus infection. TCRdb recomputed calls from the reads with MiXCR, one row per CDR3 protein. The table has some 200,000 distinct CDR3 sequences, approximately 9.7% seen once. Material: PBMCs. V usage is TRBV7-9 and J usage is TRBJ2-7; TRBD1 matches 9 bases. This clonotype was obtained from a human donor in good health (CMV status not recorded). Some clones in this sample may be carry-over from other donors' samples. The CDR3 sequence is CASSPGTGSGEQYF. The CDR3 DNA reads TGTGCCAGCAGCCCCGGGACAGGGAGCGGCGAGCAGTACTTC. Full variable domain (remainder filled in from reference TRBV7-9 and TRBJ2-7): DTGVSQNPRHKITKRGQNVTFRCDPISEHNRLYWYRQTLGQGPEFLTYFQNEAQLEKSRLLSDRFSAERPKGSFSTLEIQRTEQGDSAMYLCASSPGTGSGEQYFGPGTRLTVT.